Given below is one T cell receptor beta chain in context. Its antigen has not been determined. No quality values exist for individual bases; no much larger clone is one base distant. Explained via the paper, the time point label denotes: baseline before first vaccination. Vaccinee samples were obtained from the UK trials COV001 and COV002, which included a single-blind randomized controlled phase 2/3 trial of AZD1222 (ChAdOx1 nCoV-19) in healthy adults. Trial participant PBMC samples were collected at day 0 and day 28 after the second dose for TCRbeta chain sequencing. This entry is derived from a study of T cell responses to AZD1222 COVID-19 vaccine (dated by TCRdb to 2020 to 2023). Concerning the study at large: AZD1222 recipients whose second dose came at about 4 weeks and those whose second dose came at about 12 weeks were combined into one group, since spike-specific TCR depth and breadth did not differ between the two schedules. Enrollment into the trials was organized by age into subgroups of 18-55, 56-69 and 70-plus years, and those subgroups contained roughly 150, 30 and 60 TCR-sequenced participants, respectively. TCR sequencing was performed for about 250 trial participants, of whom approximately 200 were given two doses of AZD1222 and around 25 were given two doses of MenACWY control vaccine. Summary of the overall study and its limitations: Conclusions about previously exposed vaccinees are limited, since just a handful of AZD1222 recipients were seropositive for SARS-CoV-2 at baseline. Because no day 14 peak-response samples were available, repertoires were characterized only after the peak T cell response. Participants were mostly white British, with more females than males. The authors suggested clonal diversity may have been underestimated. After two AZD1222 doses, spike-specific TCR breadth and depth were significantly higher than at day 0 and than in MenACWY recipients. Nearly half of unique spike-specific TCRs reportedly recognized epitopes outside regions mutated in the B.1.351 and B.1.1.7 variants. Vaccine-associated CD4 TCRs spanned the whole spike protein, with dominant responses in regions 160-218 and 743-854. In the small 56-69-year group, the increase in depth fell short of significance, most likely because of low power.

Trimming takes 5 bases off V and 0 bases off J; junction bases not matched to a gene: 3. The cysteine opens and the phenylalanine closes a CDR3 of 17 amino acids. Just the 51-base CDR3 DNA is kept, in frame starting at base 1. Sequences SGHRS (CDR1) and YFSETQ (CDR2) are obtained from the germline V gene. The CDR3 regions of human TCRbeta chains were analyzed by immunosequencing. The published analysis was carried out like this. TCRs in the repertoires were compared against a reference library of SARS-CoV-2-specific TCRs that had been generated with the MIRA antigen-specificity platform. Breadth was defined as the fraction of unique TCRs that were SARS-CoV-2-associated, and depth was defined as the fraction of total T cells that were SARS-CoV-2-associated. Using the MIRA data, each spike-specific TCR was assigned both to the spike region to which the TCR was reactive and to a CD4 or CD8 class. Log10-transformed breadth and depth values were compared by one-way ANOVA with Sidak's multiple comparisons tests. In its TCRdb copy, this immuneACCESS table keeps in-frame sequences only and misses some clones. Where compared with another copy, unresolved V genes explain less than half of these, and the others have no known cause. V, J and clone size are those of that table, while D and trimming were read from the DNA. The sample has about 83,000 clones on record, more than 70% of them singletons. The ten largest clones add up to 7.5% to 9% of the sample.

The V gene is TRBV5-1 and the J gene is TRBJ2-1; 15 bases in the junction line up with TRBD2. This specimen consisted of peripheral blood, obtained on day 0 of AZD1222 vaccination. The clonotype was recovered from an adult in good health. The nucleotide sequence reads as follows: TGCGCCAGCAGGGGACTAGCGGGAGGAAGCTCCTACAATGAGCAGTTCTTC. Its translation reads: CASRGLAGGSSYNEQFF.